The TCR beta chain under discussion was sequenced for a study of T cells after yellow fever vaccination. The CDR3 totals 16 residues. V lost 6 bases and J lost 5; bases outside the gene matches: 9. This clonotype was counted only a few times. One entry per CDR3 protein results from TCRdb running MiXCR on the 5' RACE reads. Of 150,000 to 200,000 distinct CDR3 sequences listed, 9.5% to 12% were seen once; the top ten hold 36%. The clonotype originates from a man between 18 and 29 years old who received the YFV17D yellow fever vaccine. The source material was CD8+ T cells sorted from PBMCs, sampled 15 days after the yellow fever booster vaccination. V is TRBV12-3 or TRBV12-4 and J is TRBJ2-5, with 13 bases lining up with TRBD2. In DNA, the CDR3 is TGTGCCAGCAGCGAACTAGCGGGGGGGCCCACCGAGACCCAGTACTTC. Amino acid sequence: CASSELAGGPTETQYF.